This T cell receptor (beta chain) came from a study of shared T cell receptors in the human thymus. The junction had 8 bases not matched to a gene; V was cut back by 0 bases and J by 7 bases. Germline V lookup: CDR1 SGHDN, CDR2 FVKESK. This CDR3 region has 18 residues. This clone was detected only a few times. TCRdb's copy holds only in-frame clones and misses some; the assay was immunoSEQ multiplex PCR. The sample has under 700,000 clones; 75% to 85% are singletons. These records were also assigned to another study, of human thymus T cells. From that study: Thymic material originated from resections removed in the course of corrective heart surgery.

The receptor was derived from a boy less than two years old with a congenital heart defect. The specimen was thymocytes. The V gene is TRBV14, the J gene TRBJ2-1; TRBD2 aligns across 14 bases. The CDR3 DNA is TGTGCCAGCAGCCAAGAAAGGGGACTAGCGGGAGCGGGGAATGAGCAGTTCTTC. Its translation: CASSQERGLAGAGNEQFF.